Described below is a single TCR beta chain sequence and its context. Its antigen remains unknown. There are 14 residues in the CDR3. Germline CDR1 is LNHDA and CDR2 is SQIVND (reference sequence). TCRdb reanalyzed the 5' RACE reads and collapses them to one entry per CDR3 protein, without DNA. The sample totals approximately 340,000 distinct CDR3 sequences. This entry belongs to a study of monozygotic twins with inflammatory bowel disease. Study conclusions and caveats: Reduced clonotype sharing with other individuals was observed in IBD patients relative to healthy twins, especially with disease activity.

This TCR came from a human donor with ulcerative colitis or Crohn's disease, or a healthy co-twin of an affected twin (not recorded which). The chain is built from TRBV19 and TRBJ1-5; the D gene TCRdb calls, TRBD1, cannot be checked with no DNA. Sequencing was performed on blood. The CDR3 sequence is CASSIDGRGQPQHF. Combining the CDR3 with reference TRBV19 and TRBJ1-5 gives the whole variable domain DGGITQSPKYLFRKEGQNVTLSCEQNLNHDAMYWYRQDPGQGLRLIYYSQIVNDFQKGDIAEGYSVSREKKESFPLTVTSAQKNPTAFYLCASSIDGRGQPQHFGDGTRLSIL.